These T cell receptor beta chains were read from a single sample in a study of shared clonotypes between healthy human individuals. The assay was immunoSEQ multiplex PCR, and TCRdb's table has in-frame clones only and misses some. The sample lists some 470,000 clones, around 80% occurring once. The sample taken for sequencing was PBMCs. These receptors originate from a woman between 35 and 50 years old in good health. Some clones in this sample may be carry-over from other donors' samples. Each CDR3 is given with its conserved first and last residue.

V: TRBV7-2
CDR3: CASRSGRSGDNNYGYTF

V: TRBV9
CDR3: CASSVVGAGVVGEQFF

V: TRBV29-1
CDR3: CSARLAGRNTGELFF

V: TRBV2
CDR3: CASSERGGTQYF

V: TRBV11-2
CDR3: CASSFGSQETQYF

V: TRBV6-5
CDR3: CASRRGSGITEAFF

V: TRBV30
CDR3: CAWSVHSNTEAFF

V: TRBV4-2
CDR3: CASSQGRGAYEQYF

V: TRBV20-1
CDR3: CSARRGQYF

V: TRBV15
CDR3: CATSAGGGGNTEAFF

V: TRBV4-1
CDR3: CASGGSSYNEQFF

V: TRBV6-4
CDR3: CASSRGGSYNEQFF

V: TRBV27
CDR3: CASSFSDRVSYGYTF

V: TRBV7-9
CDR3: CASVGGTVTDTQYF

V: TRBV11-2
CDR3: CASSLDLAGNQPQHF

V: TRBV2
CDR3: CASSDQGAGSNQPQHF

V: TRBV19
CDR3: CASSISPTGDTEAFF

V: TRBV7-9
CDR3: CASSFQATANYGYTF

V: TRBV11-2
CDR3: CASSLVPGGGTGELFF

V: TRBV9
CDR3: CASSVEGTAGELFF

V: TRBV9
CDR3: CASSVGGGIYNEQFF

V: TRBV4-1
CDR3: CASSQDLGGLTGELFF

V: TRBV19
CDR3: CASNSRAESAYEQYF

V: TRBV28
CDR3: CASSPRQGTPEAFF

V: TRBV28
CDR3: CASRRPPGTGDGYGYTF

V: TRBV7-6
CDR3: CASSVRGSGGEQYF

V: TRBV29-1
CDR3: CSVATGRNTEAFF

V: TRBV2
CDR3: CASRGTGELFF

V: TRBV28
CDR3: CASSLVQGSEKLFF

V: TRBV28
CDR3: CASRATDRVTNEKLFF

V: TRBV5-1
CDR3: CASSLAGGLAGGLNEQYF

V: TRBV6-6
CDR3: CATRGMRAGGTQYF

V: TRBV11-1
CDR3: CASSFKGQTYGYTF

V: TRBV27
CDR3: CASIDRTNGYTF

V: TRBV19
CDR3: CASSRTGSQPQHF

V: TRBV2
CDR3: CASSVTDYDYGYTF

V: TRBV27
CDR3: CASSPTSGRLYEQYF

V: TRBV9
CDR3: CASSEKGPNNEQFF

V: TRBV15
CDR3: CATSRGVAGLTFF

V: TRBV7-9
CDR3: CASSLLGRDYEQYF

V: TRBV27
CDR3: CASSFGGNEQYF

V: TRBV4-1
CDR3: CASSQGIAGGREQYF

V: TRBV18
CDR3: CASSPMTGVGNEQFF

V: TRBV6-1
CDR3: CASSEAPGQGVTIYF

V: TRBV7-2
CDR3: CASRVPPSDGANVLTF

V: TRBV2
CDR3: CASSVSSGNTGELFF

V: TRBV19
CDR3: CASSMTGVPEQYF